The present T cell receptor beta chain was sequenced within a study of blood T cell repertoires in COVID-19. On the study more broadly: There were acute and convalescent COVID-19 samples, and they came from the United States, Italy and Spain.

Germline loops: CDR1 GTSNPN, CDR2 SVGIG (reference sequence). V lost 3 bases and J lost 9, with 23 bases in between. The CDR3 length is 15 residues. The protocol was immunoSEQ multiplex PCR, while the TCRdb copy is restricted to in-frame clones and leaves out a portion. The sample holds about 190,000 clones, about 80% seen once. The sample comprised peripheral blood. The sequence was collected from a man in his thirties or forties with active or convalescent COVID-19. V is TRBV30 and J is TRBJ1-2; D is perhaps TRBD1 (6 bases). The CDR3 protein is CAWRQGGPSSGRYTF. The DNA of the CDR3 is TGTGCCTGGAGACAGGGCGGTCCCTCGTCGGGCCGCTACACCTTC.